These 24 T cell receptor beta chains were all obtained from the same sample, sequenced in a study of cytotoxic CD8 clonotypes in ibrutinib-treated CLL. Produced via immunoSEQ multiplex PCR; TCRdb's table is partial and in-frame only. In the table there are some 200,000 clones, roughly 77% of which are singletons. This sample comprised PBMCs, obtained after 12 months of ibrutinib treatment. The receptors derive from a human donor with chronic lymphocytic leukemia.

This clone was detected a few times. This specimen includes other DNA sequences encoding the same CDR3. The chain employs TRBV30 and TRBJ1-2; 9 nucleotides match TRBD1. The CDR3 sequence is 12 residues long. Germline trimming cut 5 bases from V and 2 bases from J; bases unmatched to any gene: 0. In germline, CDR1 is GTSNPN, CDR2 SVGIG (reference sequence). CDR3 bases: TGTGCCTGGGGGACAGGGAACTATGGCTACACCTTC. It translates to CAWGTGNYGYTF.

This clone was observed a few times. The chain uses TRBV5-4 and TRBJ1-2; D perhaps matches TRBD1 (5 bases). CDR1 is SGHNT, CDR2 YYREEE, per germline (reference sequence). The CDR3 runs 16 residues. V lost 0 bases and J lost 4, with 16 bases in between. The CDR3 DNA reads TGTGCCAGCAGCTTGGCATCAGGGCTGGGGGTCTATGGCTACACCTTC. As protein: CASSLASGLGVYGYTF.

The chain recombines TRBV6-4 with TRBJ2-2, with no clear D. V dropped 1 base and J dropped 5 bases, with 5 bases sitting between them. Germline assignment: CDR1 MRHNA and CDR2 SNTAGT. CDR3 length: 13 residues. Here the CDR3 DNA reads TGTGCCAGCAGTGACTTGGAAACCGGGGAGCTGTTTTTT. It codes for CASSDLETGELFF.

CDR3 nucleotides: TGTGCCAGTATGGGGACGGGAGCCTACGAGCAGTACTTC. Translation: CASMGTGAYEQYF. V is TRBV19 and J is TRBJ2-7, with D perhaps TRBD2 (6 bases). Germline assignment: CDR1 LNHDA and CDR2 SQIVND (reference sequence). The V end was cut by 7 bases, the J end by 2 bases, with 12 bases between. This CDR3 spans 13 amino acids.

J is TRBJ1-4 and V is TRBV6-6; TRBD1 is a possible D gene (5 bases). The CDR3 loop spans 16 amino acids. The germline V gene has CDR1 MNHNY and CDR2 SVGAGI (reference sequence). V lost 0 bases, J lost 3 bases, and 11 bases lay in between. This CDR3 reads CASSYSRGRSNEKLFF. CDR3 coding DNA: TGTGCCAGCAGTTACTCGAGGGGACGGTCTAATGAAAAACTGTTTTTT.

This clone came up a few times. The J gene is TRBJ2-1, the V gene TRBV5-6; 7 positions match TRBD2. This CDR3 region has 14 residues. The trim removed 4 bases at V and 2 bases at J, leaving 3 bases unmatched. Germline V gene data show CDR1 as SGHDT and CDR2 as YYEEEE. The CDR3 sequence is CASSRGTTYNEQFF. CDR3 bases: TGTGCCAGCAGCCGCGGGACTACCTACAATGAGCAGTTCTTC.

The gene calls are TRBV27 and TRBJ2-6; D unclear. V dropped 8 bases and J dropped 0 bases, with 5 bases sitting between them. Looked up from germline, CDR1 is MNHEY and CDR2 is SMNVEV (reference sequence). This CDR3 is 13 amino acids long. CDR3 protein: CASGFSGANVLTF. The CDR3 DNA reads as TGTGCCAGCGGATTCTCTGGGGCCAACGTCCTGACTTTC.

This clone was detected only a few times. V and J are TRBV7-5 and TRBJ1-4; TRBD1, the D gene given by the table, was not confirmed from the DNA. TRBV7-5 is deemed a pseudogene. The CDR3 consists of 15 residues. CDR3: CARSRDTDTNEKLFF. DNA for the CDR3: TGTGCCAGAAGCCGGGACACCGACACTAATGAAAAACTGTTTTTT.

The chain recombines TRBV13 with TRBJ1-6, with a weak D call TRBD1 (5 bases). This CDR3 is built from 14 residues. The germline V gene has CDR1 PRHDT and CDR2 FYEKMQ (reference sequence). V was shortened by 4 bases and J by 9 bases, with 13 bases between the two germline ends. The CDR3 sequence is CASSSQGRRSPLHF. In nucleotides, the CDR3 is TGTGCCAGCAGCTCTCAGGGTCGTCGTTCACCCCTCCACTTT.

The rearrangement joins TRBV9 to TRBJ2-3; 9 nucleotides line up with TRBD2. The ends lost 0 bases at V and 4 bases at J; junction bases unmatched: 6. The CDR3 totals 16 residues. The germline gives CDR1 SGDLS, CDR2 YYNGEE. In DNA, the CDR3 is TGTGCCAGCAGCGTAGGGGTTAGCGGGAGTCCAGATACGCAGTATTTT. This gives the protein CASSVGVSGSPDTQYF.

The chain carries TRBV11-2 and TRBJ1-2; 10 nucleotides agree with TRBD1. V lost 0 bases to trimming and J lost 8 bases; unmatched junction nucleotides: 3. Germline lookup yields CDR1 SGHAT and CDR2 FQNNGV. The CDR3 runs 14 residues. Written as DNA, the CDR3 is TGTGCCAGCAGCTTAGATGGGACAGGGGTCGGCTACACCTTC. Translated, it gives CASSLDGTGVGYTF. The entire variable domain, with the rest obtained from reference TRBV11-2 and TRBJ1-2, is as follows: EAGVAQSPRYKIIEKRQSVAFWCNPISGHATLYWYQQILGQGPKLLIQFQNNGVVDDSQLPKDRFSAERLKGVDSTLKIQPAKLEDSAVYLCASSLDGTGVGYTFGSGTRLTVV.

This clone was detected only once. The CDR3 nucleotides read TGTGCCAGCAGCGTAGGGGACTACAATGAGCAGTTCTTC. It translates to CASSVGDYNEQFF. The gene calls are TRBV9 and TRBJ2-1; D gene unclear. There are 13 residues in the CDR3. V was clipped by 0 bases and J by 3 bases, with 4 bases between them. Per germline, CDR1 SGDLS and CDR2 YYNGEE.

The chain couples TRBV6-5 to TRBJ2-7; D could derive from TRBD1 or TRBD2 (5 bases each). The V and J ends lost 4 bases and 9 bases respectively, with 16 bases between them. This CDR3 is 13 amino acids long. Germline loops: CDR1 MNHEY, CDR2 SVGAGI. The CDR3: CASSSHVGTGQYF. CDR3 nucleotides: TGTGCCAGCAGTTCTCACGTGGGGACGGGGCAGTACTTC.

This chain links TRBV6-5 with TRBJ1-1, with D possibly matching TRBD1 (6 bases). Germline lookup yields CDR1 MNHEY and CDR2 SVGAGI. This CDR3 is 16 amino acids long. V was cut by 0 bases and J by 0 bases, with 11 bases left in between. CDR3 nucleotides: TGTGCCAGCAGTTACTCATGGGGGGCCATGAACACTGAAGCTTTCTTT. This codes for CASSYSWGAMNTEAFF.

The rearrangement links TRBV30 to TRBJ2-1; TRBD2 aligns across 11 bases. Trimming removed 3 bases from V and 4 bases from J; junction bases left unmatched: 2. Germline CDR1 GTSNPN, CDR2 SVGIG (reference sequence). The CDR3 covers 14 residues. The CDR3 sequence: CAWRLAGGYNEQFF. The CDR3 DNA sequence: TGTGCCTGGAGGCTAGCGGGAGGTTACAATGAGCAGTTCTTC.

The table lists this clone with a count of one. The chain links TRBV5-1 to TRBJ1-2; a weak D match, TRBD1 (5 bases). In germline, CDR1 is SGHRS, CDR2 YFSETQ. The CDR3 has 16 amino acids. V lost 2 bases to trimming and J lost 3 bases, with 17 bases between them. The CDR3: CASSFRFETAHYGYTF. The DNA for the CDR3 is TGCGCCAGCAGCTTTCGTTTCGAGACAGCACACTATGGCTACACCTTC.

CDR3 amino acids: CASSYSGLNTEAFF. CDR3 DNA sequence: TGTGCCAGCAGTTACTCCGGCCTGAACACTGAAGCTTTCTTT. This chain links TRBV6-6 with TRBJ1-1; D call uncertain. V shed 0 bases and J shed 0 bases, with 5 bases lying between them. The CDR3 is 14 amino acids. Germline CDR1 reads MNHNY; CDR2 reads SVGAGI (reference sequence).

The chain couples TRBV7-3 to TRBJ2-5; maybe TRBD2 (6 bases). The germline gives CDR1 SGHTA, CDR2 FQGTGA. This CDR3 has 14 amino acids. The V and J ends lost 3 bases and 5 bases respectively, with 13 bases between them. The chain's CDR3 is CASSFYGRGETQYF. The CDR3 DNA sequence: TGTGCCAGCAGCTTTTACGGGAGAGGGGAGACCCAGTACTTC.

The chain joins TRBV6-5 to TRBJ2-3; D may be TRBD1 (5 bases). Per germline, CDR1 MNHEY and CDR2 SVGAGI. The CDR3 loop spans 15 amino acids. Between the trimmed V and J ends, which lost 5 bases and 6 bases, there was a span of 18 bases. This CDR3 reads CASSAHAPPGDTQYF. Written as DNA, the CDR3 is TGTGCCAGCAGTGCCCATGCACCTCCAGGGGATACGCAGTATTTT.

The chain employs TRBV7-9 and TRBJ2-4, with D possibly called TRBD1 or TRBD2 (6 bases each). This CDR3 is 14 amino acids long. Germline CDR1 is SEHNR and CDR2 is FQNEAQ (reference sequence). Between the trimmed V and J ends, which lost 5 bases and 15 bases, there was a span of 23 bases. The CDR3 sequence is CASSPGGTSRLRYF. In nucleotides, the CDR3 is TGTGCCAGCAGCCCCGGAGGGACATCTAGGTTGAGGTACTTC.

CDR3 in amino acids: CASSSTGVSYEQYF. In DNA, the CDR3 is TGTGCCAGCAGCTCGACAGGCGTCTCCTACGAGCAGTACTTC. The genes are TRBV11-2 and TRBJ2-7, with D tentatively TRBD1 (6 bases). V lost 4 bases and J 0 bases, leaving 10 bases between the germline ends. Germline CDR1 SGHAT, CDR2 FQNNGV. The length of the CDR3 is 14 residues.

This chain's CDR3 is CASSWTASTDTQYF. In DNA, the CDR3 is TGTGCCAGCAGCTGGACAGCTAGCACAGATACGCAGTATTTT. The chain employs TRBV7-9 and TRBJ2-3, with TRBD1 as a possible D gene (6 bases). CDR3 length: 14 residues. Germline CDR1 reads SEHNR; CDR2 reads FQNEAQ (reference sequence). Trimming cost V 4 bases and J 0 bases, with 8 bases left between them.

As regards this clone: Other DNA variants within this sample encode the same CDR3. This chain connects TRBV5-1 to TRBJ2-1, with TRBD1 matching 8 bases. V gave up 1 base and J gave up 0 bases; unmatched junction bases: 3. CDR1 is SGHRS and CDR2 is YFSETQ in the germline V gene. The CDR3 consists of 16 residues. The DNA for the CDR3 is TGCGCCAGCAGCTTGACCACAGGGGGCTCCTACAATGAGCAGTTCTTC. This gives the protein CASSLTTGGSYNEQFF.

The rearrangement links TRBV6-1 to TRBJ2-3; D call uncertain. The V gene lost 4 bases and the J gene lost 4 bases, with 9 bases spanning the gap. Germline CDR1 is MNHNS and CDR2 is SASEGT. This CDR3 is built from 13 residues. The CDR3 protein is CASSVHHSDTQYF. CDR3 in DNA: TGTGCCAGCAGTGTCCACCATTCAGATACGCAGTATTTT.